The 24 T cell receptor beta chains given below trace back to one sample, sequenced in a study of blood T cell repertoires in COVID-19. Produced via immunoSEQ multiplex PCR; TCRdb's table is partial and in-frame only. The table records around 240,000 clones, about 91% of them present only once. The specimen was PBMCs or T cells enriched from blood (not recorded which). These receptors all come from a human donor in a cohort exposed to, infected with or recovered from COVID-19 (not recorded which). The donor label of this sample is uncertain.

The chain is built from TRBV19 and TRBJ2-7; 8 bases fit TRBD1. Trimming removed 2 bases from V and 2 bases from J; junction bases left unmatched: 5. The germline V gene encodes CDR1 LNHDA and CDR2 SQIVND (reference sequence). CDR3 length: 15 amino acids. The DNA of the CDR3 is TGTGCCAGTAGTATAATCTTGACAGGGGCCTACGAGCAGTACTTC. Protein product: CASSIILTGAYEQYF.

CDR3 loop: CASSQMTGTYEQYF. CDR3 coding DNA: TGTGCCAGCAGTCAAATGACAGGCACCTACGAGCAGTACTTC. The V and J genes are TRBV27 and TRBJ2-7, with D perhaps matching TRBD1 (6 bases). Germline V gives CDR1 MNHEY, CDR2 SMNVEV (reference sequence). CDR3 length equals 14 residues. Trimming shortened V by 5 bases and J by 2 bases, and 13 bases separated the two germline ends.

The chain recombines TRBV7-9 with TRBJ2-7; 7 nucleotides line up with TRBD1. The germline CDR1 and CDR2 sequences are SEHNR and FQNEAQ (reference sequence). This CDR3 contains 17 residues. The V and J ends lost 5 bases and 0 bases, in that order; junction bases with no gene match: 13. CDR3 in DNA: TGTGCCAGCAGCGCCGAGACAGGGAGTAGACCCTCCTACGAGCAGTACTTC. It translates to CASSAETGSRPSYEQYF.

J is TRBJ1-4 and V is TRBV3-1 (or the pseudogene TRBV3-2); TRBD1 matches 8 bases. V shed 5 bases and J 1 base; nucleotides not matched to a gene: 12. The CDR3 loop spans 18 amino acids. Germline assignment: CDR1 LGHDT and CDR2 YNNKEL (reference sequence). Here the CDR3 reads CASSIRFRGRVTNEKLFF. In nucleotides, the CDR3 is TGTGCCAGCAGCATACGATTCAGGGGGCGCGTAACTAATGAAAAACTGTTTTTT.

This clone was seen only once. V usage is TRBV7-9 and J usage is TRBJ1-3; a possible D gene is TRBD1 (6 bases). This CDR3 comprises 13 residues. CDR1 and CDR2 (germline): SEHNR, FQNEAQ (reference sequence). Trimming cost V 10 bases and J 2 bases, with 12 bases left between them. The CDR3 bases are TGTGCCACCAGGGGAGGGACTGGAAACACCATATATTTT. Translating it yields CATRGGTGNTIYF.

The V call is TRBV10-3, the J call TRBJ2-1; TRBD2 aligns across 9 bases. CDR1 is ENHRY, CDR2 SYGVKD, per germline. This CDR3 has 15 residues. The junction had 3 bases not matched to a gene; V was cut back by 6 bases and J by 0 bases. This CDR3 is CAIRSGGPSYNEQFF. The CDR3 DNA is TGTGCCATCAGGAGCGGGGGGCCCTCCTACAATGAGCAGTTCTTC.

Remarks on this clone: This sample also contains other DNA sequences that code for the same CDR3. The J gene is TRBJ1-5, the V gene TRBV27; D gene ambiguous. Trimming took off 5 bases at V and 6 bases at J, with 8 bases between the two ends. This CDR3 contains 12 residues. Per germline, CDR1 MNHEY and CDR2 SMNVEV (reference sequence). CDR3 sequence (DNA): TGTGCCAGCAGTCCTCGGGGTCAGCCCCAGCATTTT. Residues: CASSPRGQPQHF.

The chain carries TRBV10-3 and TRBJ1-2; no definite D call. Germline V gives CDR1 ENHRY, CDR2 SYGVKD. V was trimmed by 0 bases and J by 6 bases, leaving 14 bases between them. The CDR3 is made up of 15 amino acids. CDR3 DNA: TGTGCCATCAGTGAGTCGATGCAGGCCCCGGATGGCTACACCTTC. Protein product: CAISESMQAPDGYTF.

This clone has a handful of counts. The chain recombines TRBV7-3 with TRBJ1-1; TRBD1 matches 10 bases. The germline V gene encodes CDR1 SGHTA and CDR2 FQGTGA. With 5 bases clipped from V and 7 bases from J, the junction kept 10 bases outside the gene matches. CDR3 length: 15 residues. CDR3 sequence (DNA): TGTGCCAGCAGCCCCACCGGGACAGGGGATGGTGAAGCTTTCTTT. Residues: CASSPTGTGDGEAFF. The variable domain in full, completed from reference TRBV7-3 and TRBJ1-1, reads GAGVSQTPSNKVTEKGKYVELRCDPISGHTALYWYRQSLGQGPEFLIYFQGTGAADDSGLPNDRFFAVRPEGSVSTLKIQRTERGDSAVYLCASSPTGTGDGEAFFGQGTRLTVV.

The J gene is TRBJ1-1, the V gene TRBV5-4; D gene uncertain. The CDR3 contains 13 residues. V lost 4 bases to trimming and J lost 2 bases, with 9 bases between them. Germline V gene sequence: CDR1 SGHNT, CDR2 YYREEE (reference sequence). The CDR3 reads CASSADFNTEAFF. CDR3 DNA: TGTGCCAGCAGCGCGGACTTTAACACTGAAGCTTTCTTT.

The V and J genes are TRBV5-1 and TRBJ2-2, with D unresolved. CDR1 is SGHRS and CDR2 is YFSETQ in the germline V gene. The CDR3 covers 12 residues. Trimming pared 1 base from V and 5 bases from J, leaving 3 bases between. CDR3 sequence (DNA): TGCGCCAGCAGCTTGCTGACCGGGGAGCTGTTTTTT. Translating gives CASSLLTGELFF.

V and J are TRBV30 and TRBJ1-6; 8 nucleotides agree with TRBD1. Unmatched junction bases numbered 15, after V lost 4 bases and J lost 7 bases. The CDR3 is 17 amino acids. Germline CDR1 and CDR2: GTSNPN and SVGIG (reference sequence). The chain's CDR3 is CAWIDGRTGKVNSPLHF. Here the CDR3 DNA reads TGTGCCTGGATCGACGGGAGGACAGGGAAAGTGAATTCACCCCTCCACTTT. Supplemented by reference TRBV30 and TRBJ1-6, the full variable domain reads SQTIHQWPATLVQPVGSPLSLECTVEGTSNPNLYWYRQAAGRGLQLLFYSVGIGQISSEVPQNLSASRPQDRQFILSSKKLLLSDSGFYLCAWIDGRTGKVNSPLHFGNGTRLTVT.

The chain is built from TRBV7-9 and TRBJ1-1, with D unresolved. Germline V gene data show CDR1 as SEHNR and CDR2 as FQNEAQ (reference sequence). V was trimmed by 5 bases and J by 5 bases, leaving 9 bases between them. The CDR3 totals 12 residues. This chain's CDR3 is CASSPGRTEAFF. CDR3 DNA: TGTGCCAGCAGCCCCGGGAGAACTGAAGCTTTCTTT.

The chain's CDR3 is CASTRARGETQYF. As DNA, the CDR3 is TGTGCCAGCACCCGGGCTAGGGGGGAGACCCAGTACTTC. The V gene is TRBV6-5, the J gene TRBJ2-5; D is perhaps TRBD1 (6 bases). Trimming took off 7 bases at V and 5 bases at J, with 14 bases between the two ends. The germline V gene has CDR1 MNHEY and CDR2 SVGAGI. The CDR3 has 13 residues.

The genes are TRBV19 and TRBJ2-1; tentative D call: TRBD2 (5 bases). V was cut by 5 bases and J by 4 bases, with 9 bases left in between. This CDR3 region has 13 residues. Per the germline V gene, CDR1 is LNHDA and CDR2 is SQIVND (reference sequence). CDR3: CASSATKYNEQFF. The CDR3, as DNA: TGTGCCAGTAGTGCGACTAAATACAATGAGCAGTTCTTC.

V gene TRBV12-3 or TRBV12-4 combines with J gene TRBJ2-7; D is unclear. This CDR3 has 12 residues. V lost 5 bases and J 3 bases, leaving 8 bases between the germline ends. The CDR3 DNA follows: TGTGCCAGCAGTCCCACTCACTACGAGCAGTACTTC. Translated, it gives CASSPTHYEQYF.

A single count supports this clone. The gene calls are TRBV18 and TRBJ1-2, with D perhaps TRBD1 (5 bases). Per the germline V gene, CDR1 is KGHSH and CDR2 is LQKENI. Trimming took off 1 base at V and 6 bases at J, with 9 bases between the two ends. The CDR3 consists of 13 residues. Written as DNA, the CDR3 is TGTGCCAGCTCACCACAGGGGCAGGATGGCTACACCTTC. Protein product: CASSPQGQDGYTF.

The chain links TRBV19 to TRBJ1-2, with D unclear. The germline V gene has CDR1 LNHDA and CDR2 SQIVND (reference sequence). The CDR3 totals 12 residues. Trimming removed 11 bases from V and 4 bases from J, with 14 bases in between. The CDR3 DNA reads TGTGCCTCGGGGAGGATGGGCTATGGCTACACCTTC. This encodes CASGRMGYGYTF.

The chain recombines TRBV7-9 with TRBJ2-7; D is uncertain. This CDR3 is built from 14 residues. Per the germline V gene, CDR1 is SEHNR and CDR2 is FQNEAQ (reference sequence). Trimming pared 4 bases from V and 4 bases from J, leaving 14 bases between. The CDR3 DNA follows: TGTGCCAGCAGCTCATCGGGTCGATTTTACGAGCAGTACTTC. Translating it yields CASSSSGRFYEQYF.

The CDR3 loop is CASSYNSNQPQHF. Here the CDR3 DNA reads TGTGCCAGCAGCTATAATAGCAATCAGCCCCAGCATTTT. The rearrangement joins TRBV7-9 to TRBJ1-5; D not certain. There are 13 residues in the CDR3. Germline lookup yields CDR1 SEHNR and CDR2 FQNEAQ (reference sequence). The V gene lost 4 bases and the J gene lost 0 bases, with 4 bases spanning the gap.

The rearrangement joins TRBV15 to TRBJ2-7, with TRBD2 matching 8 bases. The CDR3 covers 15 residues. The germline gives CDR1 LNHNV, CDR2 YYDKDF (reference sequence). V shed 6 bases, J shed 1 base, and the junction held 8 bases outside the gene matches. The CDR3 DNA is TGTGCCACCAGAGCGGAAGCGGGGGTGTCCTACGAGCAGTACTTC. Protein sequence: CATRAEAGVSYEQYF.

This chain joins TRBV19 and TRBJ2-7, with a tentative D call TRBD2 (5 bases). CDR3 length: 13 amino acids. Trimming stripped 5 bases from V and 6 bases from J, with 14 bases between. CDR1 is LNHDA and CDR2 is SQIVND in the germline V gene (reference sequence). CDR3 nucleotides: TGTGCCAGTAGTTGGACTGCGTTTTCCGAGCAGTACTTC. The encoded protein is CASSWTAFSEQYF.

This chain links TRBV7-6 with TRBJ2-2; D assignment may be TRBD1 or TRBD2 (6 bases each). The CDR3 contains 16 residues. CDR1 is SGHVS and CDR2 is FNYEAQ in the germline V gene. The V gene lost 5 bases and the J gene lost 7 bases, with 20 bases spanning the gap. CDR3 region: CASSLGGARGGGELFF. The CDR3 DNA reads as TGTGCCAGCAGCCTAGGGGGAGCGCGGGGAGGCGGGGAGCTGTTTTTT.

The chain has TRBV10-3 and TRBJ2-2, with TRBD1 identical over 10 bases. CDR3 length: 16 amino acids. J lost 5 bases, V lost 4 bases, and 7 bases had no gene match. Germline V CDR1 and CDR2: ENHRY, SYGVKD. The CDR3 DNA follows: TGTGCCATCAGTGGACAGGGGGCGCTTAGGACCGGGGAGCTGTTTTTT. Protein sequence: CAISGQGALRTGELFF.